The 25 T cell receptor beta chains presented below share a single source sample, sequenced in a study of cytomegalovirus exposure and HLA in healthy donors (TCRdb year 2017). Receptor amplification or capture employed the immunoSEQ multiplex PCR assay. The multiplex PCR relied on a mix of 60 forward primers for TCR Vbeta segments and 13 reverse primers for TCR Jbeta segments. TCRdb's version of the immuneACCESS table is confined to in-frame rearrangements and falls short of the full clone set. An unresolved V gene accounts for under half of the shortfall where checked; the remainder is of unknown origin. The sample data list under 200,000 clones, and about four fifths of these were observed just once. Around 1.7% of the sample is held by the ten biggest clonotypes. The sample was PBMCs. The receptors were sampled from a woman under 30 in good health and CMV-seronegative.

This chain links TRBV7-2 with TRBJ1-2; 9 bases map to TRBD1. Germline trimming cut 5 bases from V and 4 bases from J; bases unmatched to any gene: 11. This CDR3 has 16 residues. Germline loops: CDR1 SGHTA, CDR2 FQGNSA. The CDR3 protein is CASSLQGAQRGYGYTF. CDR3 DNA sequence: TGTGCCAGCAGCCTACAGGGGGCGCAGAGAGGCTATGGCTACACCTTC.

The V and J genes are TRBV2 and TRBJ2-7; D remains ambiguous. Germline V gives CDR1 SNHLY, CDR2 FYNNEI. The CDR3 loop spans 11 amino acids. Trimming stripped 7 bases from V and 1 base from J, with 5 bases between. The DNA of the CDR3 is TGTGCCAGCACCTTTTCCTACGAGCAGTACTTC. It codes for CASTFSYEQYF.

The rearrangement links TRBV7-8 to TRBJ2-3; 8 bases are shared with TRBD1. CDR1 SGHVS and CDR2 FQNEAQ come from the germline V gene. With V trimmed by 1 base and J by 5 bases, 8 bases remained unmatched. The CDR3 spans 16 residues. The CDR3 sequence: CASSLVSGGWGDTQYF. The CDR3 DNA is TGTGCCAGCAGCTTAGTTTCAGGGGGCTGGGGAGATACGCAGTATTTT.

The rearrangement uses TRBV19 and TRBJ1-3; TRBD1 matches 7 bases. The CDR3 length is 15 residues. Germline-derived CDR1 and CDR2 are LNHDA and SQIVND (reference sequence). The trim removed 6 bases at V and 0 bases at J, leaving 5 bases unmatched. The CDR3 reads CASSSTGNSGNTIYF. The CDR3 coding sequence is TGTGCCAGTAGCTCGACAGGGAACTCTGGAAACACCATATATTTT.

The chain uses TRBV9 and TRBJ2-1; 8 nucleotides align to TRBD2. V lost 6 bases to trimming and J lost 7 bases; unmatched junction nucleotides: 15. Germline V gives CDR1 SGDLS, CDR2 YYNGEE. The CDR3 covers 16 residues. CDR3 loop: CASTEGTRGNRNEQFF. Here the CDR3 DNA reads TGTGCCAGCACCGAGGGGACTAGGGGTAATAGGAATGAGCAGTTCTTC.

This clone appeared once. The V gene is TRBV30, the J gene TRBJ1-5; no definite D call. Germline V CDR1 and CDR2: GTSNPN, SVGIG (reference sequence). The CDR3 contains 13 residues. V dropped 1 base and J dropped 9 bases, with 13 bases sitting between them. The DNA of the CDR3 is TGTGCCTGGAGTGGGGGTCCGCGGGCGCCCCAGCATTTT. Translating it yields CAWSGGPRAPQHF. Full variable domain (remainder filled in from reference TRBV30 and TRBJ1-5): SQTIHQWPATLVQPVGSPLSLECTVEGTSNPNLYWYRQAAGRGLQLLFYSVGIGQISSEVPQNLSASRPQDRQFILSSKKLLLSDSGFYLCAWSGGPRAPQHFGDGTRLSIL.

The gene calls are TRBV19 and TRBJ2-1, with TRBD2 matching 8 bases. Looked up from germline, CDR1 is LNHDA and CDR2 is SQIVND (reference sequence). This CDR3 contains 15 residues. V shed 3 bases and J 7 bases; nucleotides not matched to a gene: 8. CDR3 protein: CASSIPGLGPNEQFF. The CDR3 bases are TGTGCCAGTAGTATCCCGGGACTAGGCCCAAATGAGCAGTTCTTC.

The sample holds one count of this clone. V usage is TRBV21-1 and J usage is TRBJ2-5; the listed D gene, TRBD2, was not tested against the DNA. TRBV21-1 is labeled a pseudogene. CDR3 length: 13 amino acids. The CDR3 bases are TGTGCCAGCAGCCAGAGGGTCCAAGAGACCCAGTACTTC. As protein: CASSQRVQETQYF.

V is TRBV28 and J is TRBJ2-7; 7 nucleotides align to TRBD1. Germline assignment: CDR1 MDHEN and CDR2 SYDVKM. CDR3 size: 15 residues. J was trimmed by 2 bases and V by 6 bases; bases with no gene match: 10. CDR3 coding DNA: TGTGCCAGCAGCCTGACAGGGAACCCCGCCTACGAGCAGTACTTC. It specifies CASSLTGNPAYEQYF.

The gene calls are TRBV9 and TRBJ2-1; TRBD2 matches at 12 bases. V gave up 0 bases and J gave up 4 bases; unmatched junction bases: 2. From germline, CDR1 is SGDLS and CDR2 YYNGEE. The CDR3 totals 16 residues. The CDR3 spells CASSVATSGRYNEQFF. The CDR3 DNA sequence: TGTGCCAGCAGCGTAGCAACTAGCGGGAGGTACAATGAGCAGTTCTTC. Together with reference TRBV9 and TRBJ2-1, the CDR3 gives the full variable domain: DSGVTQTPKHLITATGQRVTLRCSPRSGDLSVYWYQQSLDQGLQFLIQYYNGEERAKGNILERFSAQQFPDLHSELNLSSLELGDSALYFCASSVATSGRYNEQFFGPGTRLTVL.

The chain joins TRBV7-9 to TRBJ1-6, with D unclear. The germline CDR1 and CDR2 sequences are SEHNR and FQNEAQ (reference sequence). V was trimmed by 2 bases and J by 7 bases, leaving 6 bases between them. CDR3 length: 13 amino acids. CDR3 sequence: CASSLRENSPLHF. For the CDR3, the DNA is TGTGCCAGCAGCTTACGAGAAAATTCACCCCTCCACTTT.

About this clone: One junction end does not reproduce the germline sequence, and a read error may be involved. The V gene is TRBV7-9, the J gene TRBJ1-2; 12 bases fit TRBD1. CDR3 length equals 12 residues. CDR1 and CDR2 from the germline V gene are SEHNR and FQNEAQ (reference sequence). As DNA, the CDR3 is TGTTCCAGCGGGACAGGGGGCGGTGGCTACACCTTC. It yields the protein CSSGTGGGGYTF.

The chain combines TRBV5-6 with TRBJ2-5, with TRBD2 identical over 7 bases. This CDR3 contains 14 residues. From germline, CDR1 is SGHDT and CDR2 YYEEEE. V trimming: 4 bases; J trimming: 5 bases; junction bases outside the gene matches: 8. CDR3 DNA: TGTGCCAGCAGCCGCCAGACTAGCTTGGAGACCCAGTACTTC. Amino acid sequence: CASSRQTSLETQYF.

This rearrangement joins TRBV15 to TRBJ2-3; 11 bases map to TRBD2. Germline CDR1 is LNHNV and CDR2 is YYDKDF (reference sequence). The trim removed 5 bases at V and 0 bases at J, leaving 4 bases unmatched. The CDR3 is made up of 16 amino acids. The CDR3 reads CATSPRLAGSTDTQYF. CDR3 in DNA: TGTGCCACCAGCCCGAGACTAGCGGGGAGCACAGATACGCAGTATTTT. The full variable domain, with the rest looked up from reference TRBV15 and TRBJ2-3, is DAMVIQNPRYQVTQFGKPVTLSCSQTLNHNVMYWYQQKSSQAPKLLFHYYDKDFNNEADTPDNFQSRRPNTSFCFLDIRSPGLGDTAMYLCATSPRLAGSTDTQYFGPGTRLTVL.

The CDR3 sequence is CSVRGVTSGRSYEQYF. The CDR3 DNA reads as TGCAGCGTCCGCGGGGTGACTAGCGGGAGATCCTACGAGCAGTACTTC. The gene calls are TRBV29-1 and TRBJ2-7; 12 nucleotides agree with TRBD2. CDR1 is SQVTM and CDR2 is ANQGSEA in the germline V gene. The CDR3 is 16 amino acids. V trimming: 6 bases; J trimming: 1 base; junction bases outside the gene matches: 10.

The CDR3 bases are TGTGCCAGCAGTGAAGGCGGACGGGGTGAAGCTTTCTTT. It translates to CASSEGGRGEAFF. This rearrangement joins TRBV6-5 to TRBJ1-1; D is unresolved. V dropped 5 bases and J dropped 7 bases, with 14 bases sitting between them. CDR3 size: 13 residues. Germline CDR1 MNHEY, CDR2 SVGAGI.

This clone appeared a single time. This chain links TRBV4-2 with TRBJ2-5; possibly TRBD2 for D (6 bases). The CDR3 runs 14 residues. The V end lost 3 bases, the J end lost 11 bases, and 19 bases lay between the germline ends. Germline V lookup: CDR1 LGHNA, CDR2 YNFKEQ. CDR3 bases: TGTGCCAGCAGCCATCGTGATGGGGGGATGGAGCAGTACTTC. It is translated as CASSHRDGGMEQYF.

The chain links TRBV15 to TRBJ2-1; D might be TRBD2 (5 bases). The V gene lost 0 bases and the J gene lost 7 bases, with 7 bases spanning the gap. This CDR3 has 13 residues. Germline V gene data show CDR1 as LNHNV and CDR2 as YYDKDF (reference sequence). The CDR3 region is CATSREPGNEQFF. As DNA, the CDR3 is TGTGCCACCAGCAGAGAGCCGGGGAATGAGCAGTTCTTC.

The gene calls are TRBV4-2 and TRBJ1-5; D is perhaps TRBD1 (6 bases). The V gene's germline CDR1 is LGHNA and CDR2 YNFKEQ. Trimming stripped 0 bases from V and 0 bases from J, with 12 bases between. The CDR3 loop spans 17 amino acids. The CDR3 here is CASSQEVGDNSNQPQHF. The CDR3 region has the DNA TGTGCCAGCAGCCAAGAGGTGGGGGACAATAGCAATCAGCCCCAGCATTTT.

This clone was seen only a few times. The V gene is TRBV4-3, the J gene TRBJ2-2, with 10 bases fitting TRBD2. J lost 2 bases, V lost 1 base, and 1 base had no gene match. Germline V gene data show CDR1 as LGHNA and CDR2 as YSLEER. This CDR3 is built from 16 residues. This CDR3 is CASSQGTSGNTGELFF. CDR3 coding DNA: TGCGCCAGCAGCCAAGGGACTAGCGGAAACACCGGGGAGCTGTTTTTT.

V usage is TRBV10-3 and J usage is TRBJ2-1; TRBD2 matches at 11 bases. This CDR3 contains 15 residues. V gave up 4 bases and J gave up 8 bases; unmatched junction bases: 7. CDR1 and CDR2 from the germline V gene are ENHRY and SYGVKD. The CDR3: CAISVLLAGVHEQFF. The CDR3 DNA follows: TGTGCCATCAGTGTCCTACTAGCGGGAGTCCATGAGCAGTTCTTC.

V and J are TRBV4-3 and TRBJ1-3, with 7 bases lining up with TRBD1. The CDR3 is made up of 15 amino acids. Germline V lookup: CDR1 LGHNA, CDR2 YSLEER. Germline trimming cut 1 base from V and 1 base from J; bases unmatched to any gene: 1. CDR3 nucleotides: TGCGCCAGCAGCCAAGGGGGACAGTCTGGAAACACCATATATTTT. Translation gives CASSQGGQSGNTIYF.

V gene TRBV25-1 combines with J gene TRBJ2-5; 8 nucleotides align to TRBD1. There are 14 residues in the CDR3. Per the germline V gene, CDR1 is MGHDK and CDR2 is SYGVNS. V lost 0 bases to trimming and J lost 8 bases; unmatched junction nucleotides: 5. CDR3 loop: CASSEYPTGGTQYF. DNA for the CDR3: TGTGCCAGCAGTGAATATCCCACAGGGGGAACCCAGTACTTC.

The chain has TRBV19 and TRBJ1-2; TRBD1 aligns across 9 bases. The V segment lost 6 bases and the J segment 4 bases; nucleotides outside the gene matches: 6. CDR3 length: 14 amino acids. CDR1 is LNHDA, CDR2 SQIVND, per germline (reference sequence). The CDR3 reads CASSWTGEGYGYTF. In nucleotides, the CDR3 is TGTGCCAGTAGCTGGACAGGGGAAGGCTATGGCTACACCTTC.

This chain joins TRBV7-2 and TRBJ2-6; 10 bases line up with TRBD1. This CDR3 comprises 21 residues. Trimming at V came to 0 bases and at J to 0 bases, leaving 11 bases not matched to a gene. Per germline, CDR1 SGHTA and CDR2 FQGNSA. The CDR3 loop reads CASSLAALRDRGSSGANVLTF. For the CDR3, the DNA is TGTGCCAGCAGCTTAGCCGCGCTCCGGGACAGGGGTTCCTCTGGGGCCAACGTCCTGACTTTC.